The 25 T cell receptor beta chains below come from one sample, sequenced in a study of OX40 agonist ivuxolimab in advanced cancers. Clones were sequenced by immunoSEQ multiplex PCR, and TCRdb holds only the in-frame ones, with some missing. This table has about 60,000 clones, over 80% appearing once. The sequencing here drew on CD4+ or CD8+ T cells sorted from blood, taken in a trial of the OX40 agonist ivuxolimab. These receptors all stem from an adult with an advanced solid tumor such as melanoma, head and neck, liver or kidney cancer.

The genes are TRBV5-8 and TRBJ1-2; D may be TRBD1 (6 bases). The CDR3 is made up of 15 amino acids. The germline gives CDR1 SGHTS, CDR2 YDEGEE. Trimming removed 4 bases from V and 4 bases from J, with 17 bases in between. CDR3 loop: CASSDNYRERYGYTF. The CDR3 nucleotides read TGTGCCAGCAGCGATAATTACAGGGAGCGCTATGGCTACACCTTC.

The chain uses TRBV15 and TRBJ1-6; D is ambiguous. The CDR3 has 14 residues. V was clipped by 0 bases and J by 7 bases, with 7 bases between them. Germline V CDR1 and CDR2: LNHNV, YYDKDF (reference sequence). The CDR3 reads CATSRDSENSPLHF. The DNA for the CDR3 is TGTGCCACCAGCAGAGATAGTGAAAATTCACCCCTCCACTTT.

The CDR3 spells CASRPGQGTGELFF. The CDR3 region has the DNA TGTGCCAGCAGGCCGGGACAGGGAACCGGGGAGCTGTTTTTT. The chain carries TRBV2 and TRBJ2-2; 9 bases match TRBD1. The J segment lost 5 bases and the V segment lost 6 bases, leaving 4 bases of the junction unmatched. Germline values: CDR1 SNHLY, CDR2 FYNNEI. The CDR3 has 14 residues.

The rearrangement uses TRBV7-2 and TRBJ1-1; D not certain. This CDR3 has 12 residues. Trimming removed 4 bases from V and 7 bases from J, with 10 bases in between. The germline V gene encodes CDR1 SGHTA and CDR2 FQGNSA. CDR3 sequence: CASSSEGIEAFF. The CDR3 nucleotides read TGTGCCAGCAGCTCCGAGGGAATTGAAGCTTTCTTT.

The genes are TRBV29-1 and TRBJ2-1; D remains ambiguous. Trimming cost V 4 bases and J 7 bases, with 17 bases left between them. The CDR3 has 14 amino acids. Looked up from germline, CDR1 is SQVTM and CDR2 is ANQGSEA. The CDR3, as DNA: TGCAGCGTTGGAGGCGGCCCGCCTCCGAATGAGCAGTTCTTC. Protein product: CSVGGGPPPNEQFF.

The chain recombines TRBV9 with TRBJ2-2, with 10 bases lining up with TRBD2. J gave up 4 bases and V 3 bases, and 9 bases lay outside the gene matches. CDR3 length: 17 residues. Per germline, CDR1 SGDLS and CDR2 YYNGEE. The CDR3 spells CASSGGPGTSATGELFF. CDR3 in DNA: TGTGCCAGCAGCGGCGGCCCCGGGACTAGCGCCACCGGGGAGCTGTTTTTT. Full variable domain (remainder filled in from reference TRBV9 and TRBJ2-2): DSGVTQTPKHLITATGQRVTLRCSPRSGDLSVYWYQQSLDQGLQFLIQYYNGEERAKGNILERFSAQQFPDLHSELNLSSLELGDSALYFCASSGGPGTSATGELFFGEGSRLTVL.

The chain joins TRBV19 to TRBJ2-7, with TRBD2 as a possible D gene (5 bases). The CDR3 spans 17 residues. Germline-derived CDR1 and CDR2 are LNHDA and SQIVND (reference sequence). Trimming removed 3 bases at V and 3 bases at J, with 21 bases between. In DNA, the CDR3 is TGTGCCAGTAGTATCACTAGACTGTCAAGTGGATACTACGAGCAGTACTTC. Protein: CASSITRLSSGYYEQYF.

This chain joins TRBV11-2 and TRBJ2-1; 7 bases line up with TRBD1. CDR1 SGHAT and CDR2 FQNNGV come from the germline V gene. V lost 4 bases to trimming and J lost 7 bases; unmatched junction nucleotides: 13. The length of the CDR3 is 16 residues. The DNA of the CDR3 is TGTGCCAGCAGCTCCTTCCGGGACAGAGAGAGTAATGAGCAGTTCTTC. Translated: CASSSFRDRESNEQFF.

The J gene is TRBJ1-5, the V gene TRBV9, with D uncertain. CDR1 SGDLS and CDR2 YYNGEE come from the germline V gene. Trimming left V 3 bases short and J 0 bases short, with 10 bases between. The CDR3 loop spans 15 amino acids. CDR3 protein: CASSETPYSNQPQHF. CDR3 sequence (DNA): TGTGCCAGCAGCGAGACCCCTTATAGCAATCAGCCCCAGCATTTT.

This clone was counted once. This chain links TRBV2 with TRBJ1-5, with TRBD1 matching 7 bases. The ends lost 5 bases at V and 5 bases at J; junction bases unmatched: 3. The CDR3 loop spans 13 amino acids. Germline V gene lookup returns CDR1 SNHLY and CDR2 FYNNEI. The DNA for the CDR3 is TGTGCCAGCAGTCTCAGGGGGGATCAGCCCCAGCATTTT. Protein: CASSLRGDQPQHF.

This chain joins TRBV25-1 and TRBJ2-1; 9 bases line up with TRBD2. The V gene's germline CDR1 is MGHDK and CDR2 SYGVNS. This CDR3 has 16 amino acids. V dropped 2 bases and J dropped 9; count of bases not matched to a gene: 11. CDR3 in amino acids: CASSEQAGGPESEQFF. DNA of the CDR3: TGTGCCAGCAGTGAACAGGCGGGAGGGCCAGAGAGTGAGCAGTTCTTC.

CDR3 bases: TGTGCCAGCAGCTTGGCAGGGCGTAACTATGGCTACACCTTC. It codes for CASSLAGRNYGYTF. This sequence joins TRBV7-8 and TRBJ1-2; D is possibly TRBD1 (5 bases). This CDR3 is built from 14 residues. CDR1 and CDR2 (germline): SGHVS, FQNEAQ. V lost 3 bases and J lost 1, with 9 bases in between.

The chain links TRBV7-2 to TRBJ2-1; D ambiguous. V dropped 3 bases and J dropped 9 bases, with 15 bases sitting between them. The germline CDR1 and CDR2 sequences are SGHTA and FQGNSA. This CDR3 has 14 amino acids. The CDR3, as DNA: TGTGCCAGCAGCTTCCCGGCTCAGTATGGTGAGCAGTTCTTC. Amino acids: CASSFPAQYGEQFF. Full variable domain (outside the CDR3, taken from reference TRBV7-2 and TRBJ2-1): GAGVSQSPSNKVTEKGKDVELRCDPISGHTALYWYRQSLGQGLEFLIYFQGNSAPDKSGLPSDRFSAERTGGSVSTLTIQRTQQEDSAVYLCASSFPAQYGEQFFGPGTRLTVL.

The V call is TRBV19, the J call TRBJ2-7; no clear D. Deletions cut 5 bases from V and 3 bases from J, with 11 bases between. Germline CDR1 and CDR2: LNHDA and SQIVND (reference sequence). The CDR3 extends over 13 amino acids. CDR3 sequence: CASSPRRFYEQYF. The DNA of the CDR3 is TGTGCCAGTAGTCCCAGACGGTTCTACGAGCAGTACTTC.

The chain uses TRBV5-1 and TRBJ2-7, with 14 bases fitting TRBD2. The CDR3 spans 16 residues. V dropped 4 bases and J dropped 2; count of bases not matched to a gene: 5. Germline V gene lookup returns CDR1 SGHRS and CDR2 YFSETQ. CDR3 amino acids: CASSKTGLAGAYEQYF. The CDR3 bases are TGCGCCAGCAGCAAGACGGGACTAGCGGGAGCCTACGAGCAGTACTTC.

The rearrangement joins TRBV18 to TRBJ1-1; 8 bases match TRBD1. V shed 6 bases and J 1 base; nucleotides not matched to a gene: 4. CDR3 length: 14 amino acids. Germline V lookup: CDR1 KGHSH, CDR2 LQKENI. CDR3 sequence (DNA): TGTGCCAGCTCGGAGGACAGGGAGAACACTGAAGCTTTCTTT. It encodes CASSEDRENTEAFF.

V gene TRBV19 combines with J gene TRBJ2-3; D perhaps matches TRBD2 (6 bases). The V gene's germline CDR1 is LNHDA and CDR2 SQIVND (reference sequence). V gave up 1 base and J gave up 3 bases, with 11 bases separating them. This CDR3 spans 15 amino acids. CDR3 bases: TGTGCCAGTAGTATAGTAGCTAGCGTTACAGATACGCAGTATTTT. Amino acid sequence: CASSIVASVTDTQYF. Supplemented by reference TRBV19 and TRBJ2-3, the full variable domain reads DGGITQSPKYLFRKEGQNVTLSCEQNLNHDAMYWYRQDPGQGLRLIYYSQIVNDFQKGDIAEGYSVSREKKESFPLTVTSAQKNPTAFYLCASSIVASVTDTQYFGPGTRLTVL.

This chain joins TRBV6-4 and TRBJ1-5; D gene ambiguous. V lost 1 base and J lost 7, with 11 bases in between. CDR3 length: 14 amino acids. Germline CDR1 MRHNA, CDR2 SNTAGT. The CDR3 protein is CASSDWPGSQPQHF. The CDR3 coding sequence is TGTGCCAGCAGTGACTGGCCGGGAAGCCAGCCCCAGCATTTT.

The chain joins TRBV28 to TRBJ2-2; D is perhaps TRBD1 (6 bases). The germline CDR1 and CDR2 sequences are MDHEN and SYDVKM. CDR3 length: 14 residues. V dropped 3 bases and J dropped 7 bases, with 12 bases sitting between them. The CDR3 DNA reads as TGTGCCAGCAGTTTGCCAGGGGCTATCGGGGAGCTGTTTTTT. Translated: CASSLPGAIGELFF.

V and J are TRBV4-2 and TRBJ1-5; D unresolved. Germline V CDR1 and CDR2: LGHNA, YNFKEQ. The V gene lost 0 bases and the J gene lost 8 bases, with 11 bases spanning the gap. The CDR3 sequence is 14 residues long. CDR3 in amino acids: CASSQDHSGEPQHF. DNA for the CDR3: TGTGCCAGCAGCCAAGATCACTCCGGGGAGCCCCAGCATTTT.

V is TRBV5-4 and J is TRBJ1-3; D call uncertain. Looked up from germline, CDR1 is SGHNT and CDR2 is YYREEE (reference sequence). CDR3 length equals 14 residues. Trimming stripped 1 base from V and 0 bases from J, with 5 bases between. The CDR3 DNA is TGTGCCAGCAGCTTGAGTGGCTCTGGAAACACCATATATTTT. This encodes CASSLSGSGNTIYF. The full variable domain, with the rest looked up from reference TRBV5-4 and TRBJ1-3, is ETGVTQSPTHLIKTRGQQVTLRCSSQSGHNTVSWYQQALGQGPQFIFQYYREEENGRGNFPPRFSGLQFPNYSSELNVNALELDDSALYLCASSLSGSGNTIYFGEGSWLTVV.

This clone was found once. The V call is TRBV9, the J call TRBJ2-1; TRBD2 might be the D (5 bases). Germline CDR1 SGDLS, CDR2 YYNGEE. The germline V and J ends were trimmed by 0 bases and 4 bases, with 8 bases remaining between them. CDR3 length: 14 amino acids. CDR3: CASSVGLAYNEQFF. CDR3 coding DNA: TGTGCCAGCAGCGTAGGCCTAGCATACAATGAGCAGTTCTTC.

The V call is TRBV20-1, the J call TRBJ1-2; D unclear. The CDR3 runs 9 residues. Per germline, CDR1 DFQATT and CDR2 SNEGSKA (reference sequence). Trimming pared 8 bases from V and 6 bases from J, leaving 7 bases between. The CDR3 region is CSHVNGYTF. In DNA, the CDR3 is TGCAGTCATGTAAATGGCTACACCTTC.

The chain uses TRBV9 and TRBJ2-2; no clear D gene. Germline loops: CDR1 SGDLS, CDR2 YYNGEE. CDR3 size: 16 residues. V dropped 0 bases and J dropped 7 bases, with 16 bases sitting between them. This chain's CDR3 is CASSVEGSRRIGELFF. The CDR3 nucleotides read TGTGCCAGCAGCGTAGAGGGTAGCAGACGAATCGGGGAGCTGTTTTTT. Variable domain in full (rest from reference TRBV9 and TRBJ2-2): DSGVTQTPKHLITATGQRVTLRCSPRSGDLSVYWYQQSLDQGLQFLIQYYNGEERAKGNILERFSAQQFPDLHSELNLSSLELGDSALYFCASSVEGSRRIGELFFGEGSRLTVL.

The CDR3 DNA is TGCAGCGTTTCACGGGGGACTTACGAGCAGTACTTC. Protein product: CSVSRGTYEQYF. The chain is built from TRBV29-1 and TRBJ2-7; D possibly corresponds to TRBD2 (6 bases). Germline assignment: CDR1 SQVTM and CDR2 ANQGSEA. The CDR3 sequence is 12 residues long. V was shortened by 5 bases and J by 4 bases, with 12 bases between the two germline ends.